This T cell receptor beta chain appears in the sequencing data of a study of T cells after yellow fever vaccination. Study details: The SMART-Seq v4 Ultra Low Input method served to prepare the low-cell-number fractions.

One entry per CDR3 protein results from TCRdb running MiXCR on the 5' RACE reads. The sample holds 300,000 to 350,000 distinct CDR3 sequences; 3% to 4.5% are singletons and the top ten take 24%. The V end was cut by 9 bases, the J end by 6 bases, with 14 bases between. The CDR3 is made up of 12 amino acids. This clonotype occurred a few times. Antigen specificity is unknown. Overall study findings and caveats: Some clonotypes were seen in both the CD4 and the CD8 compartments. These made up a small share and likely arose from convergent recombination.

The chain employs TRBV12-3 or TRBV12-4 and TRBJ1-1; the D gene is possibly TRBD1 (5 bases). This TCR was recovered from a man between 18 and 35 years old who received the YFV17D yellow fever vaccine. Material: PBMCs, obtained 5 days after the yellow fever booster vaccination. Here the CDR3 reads CASKFRGPEAFF. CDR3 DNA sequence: TGTGCCAGTAAGTTTAGGGGCCCTGAAGCTTTCTTT.